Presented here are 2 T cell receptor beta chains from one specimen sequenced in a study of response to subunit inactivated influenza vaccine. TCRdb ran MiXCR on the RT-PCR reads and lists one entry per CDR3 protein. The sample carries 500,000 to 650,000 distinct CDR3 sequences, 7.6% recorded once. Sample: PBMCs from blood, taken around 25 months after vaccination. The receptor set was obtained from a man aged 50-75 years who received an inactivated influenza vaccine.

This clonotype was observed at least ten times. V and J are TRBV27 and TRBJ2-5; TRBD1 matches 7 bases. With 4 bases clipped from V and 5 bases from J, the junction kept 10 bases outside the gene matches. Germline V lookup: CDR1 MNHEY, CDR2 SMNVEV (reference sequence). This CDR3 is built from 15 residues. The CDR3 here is CASSSGTAIGETQYF. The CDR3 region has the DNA TGTGCCAGCAGTTCAGGGACAGCAATAGGGGAGACCCAGTACTTC.

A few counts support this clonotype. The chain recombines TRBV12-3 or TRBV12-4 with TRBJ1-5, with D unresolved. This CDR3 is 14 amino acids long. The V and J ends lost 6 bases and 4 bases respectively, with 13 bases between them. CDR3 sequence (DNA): TGTGCCAGCAGCCGGGCCTCGGATAATCAGCCCCAGCATTTT. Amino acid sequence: CASSRASDNQPQHF.